This TCR beta chain was documented in a study of blood T cell repertoires in COVID-19. Study-level background: COVID-19 samples from acute and convalescent phases originated in the United States, Italy and Spain. PBMCs, B-cell-depleted T cells, or T cells were the source of the cDNA or gDNA that made up the material.

Per the original data handling: It was from reference gene primer amplification that nucleated cell counts were estimated. Produced via immunoSEQ multiplex PCR; TCRdb's table is partial and in-frame only. The V and J calls and clone size were taken over from that table, and D and trimming were inferred from the DNA. The repertoire holds around 140,000 clones, with roughly 82% as singletons. The germline V gene has CDR1 LNHDA and CDR2 SQIVND (reference sequence). The CDR3 is 16 residues long. V lost 0 bases, J lost 2 bases, and 6 bases stayed unmatched. This clone was observed once. The specimen sequenced was peripheral blood. The chain uses TRBV19 and TRBJ2-5; 7 bases fit TRBD1. This TCR derives from a human donor in a cohort sampled during active COVID-19. The CDR3 loop is CASSIDVSGQQETQYF. The CDR3 coding sequence is TGTGCCAGTAGTATAGACGTCTCGGGACAGCAAGAGACCCAGTACTTC.